The present T cell receptor (beta chain) was sequenced within a study of vaccination and CD4 T cells after COVID-19 (dated by TCRdb to the early 2020s). Context from the whole study: The convalescent cohort comprised six males and four females, including two Hispanic individuals, seven Caucasians, two Asians and one multiracial person. Two doses of either the Pfizer-BioNTech BNT162b2 vaccine (n=8) or the Moderna mRNA-1273 vaccine (n=2) were administered to participants. Post-COVID blood samples from convalescent patients were collected a median of roughly 100 days after diagnosis, with a range of roughly 30 to 170 days. Post-vaccine blood samples were taken a median of 72 days after the second vaccine dose, with a range of roughly 13 to 250 days. For stimulating the cultures, overlapping spike peptide pools were used, derived from SARS-CoV-2 as well as from the common cold coronaviruses HCoV-NL63, HCoV-OC43 and HCoV-229E. Control cultures received a CEFX viral epitope pool as the positive control, an HIV-1 Nef peptide pool as the negative control, or no peptide. The spike-specific CD4+ TCR repertoire was compared before and after mRNA vaccination in about nine COVID-19 convalescent patients and a handful of infection-naive healthy vaccine recipients. At the TCR clonotype level, an earlier paper using these donors assessed memory CD4+ T cell crossreactivity between SARS-CoV-2 and common cold coronavirus spike proteins.

Library preparation employed PCR. DNA from cultured CD4+ T cells underwent TCR sequencing with the Oncomine TCR Beta short-read assay at the Johns Hopkins FTIC core. The QIAamp micro DNA kit was used to extract genomic DNA from the cultured CD4+ T cells. Oncomine TCR Beta libraries made from cultured CD4+ T cells were pooled using unique dual indexes and sequenced on an Illumina iSeq 100. The original methods were these. Non-productive sequences were removed, and CDR3s that did not start with C, did not end with F or W, or were shorter than 7 amino acids were discarded. Antigen-specific clonotypes were identified with the MANAFEST web application by comparing peptide-stimulated wells with reference and other culture wells. To be called positive, a clone needed an FDR below 0.05, an odds ratio above 5, and a productive frequency above 0.1% in at least two of three replicate wells. Cross-reactive clonotypes were defined as significantly expanded in both SARS-CoV-2 spike wells and at least one common cold coronavirus spike condition. CDR3 homology was assessed with Levenshtein distances (stringdist) and unrooted phylogenetic trees (ape) in R version 3.6.1. Clones were called with MiXCR by TCRdb after fastp trimmed the public reads at Q25, and only in-frame beta chains were retained. Identical CDR3 proteins give one entry, which carries the most common genes and DNA. The V and J calls were determined by TCRdb, not by the authors. The sample data list over 8,500 distinct CDR3 sequences, and roughly 28% of these were observed just once. The ten largest clones represent about an eighth of the sample.

What the treatment or condition label conveys for this sample: 10-day PBMC culture with coronavirus spike peptide pools or control peptides (ViraFEST assay). CD4+ T cells from unexposed donors were collected before the COVID-19 pandemic (2011-2018). The ViraFEST assay, used in the study, expanded antigen-specific T cells with peptide pools and then identified the expanded clonotypes through TCR sequencing. Each well held approximately 2 million PBMCs cultured in IMDM containing roughly 5% human AB serum and approximately 10 IU/ml IL-2, with 7.5 to 10 ug/ml peptide pools added. Half of the culture medium was replaced with fresh IL-2-containing medium on days 3 and 7. After roughly 9 days of culture, CD4+ T cells were isolated by negative selection with the EasySep CD4+ T cell isolation kit. As cell number allowed, CD4+ T cells from unexposed donors were tested for reactivity to SARS-CoV-2 S and N and to four common cold coronavirus spike pools. Ficoll-Paque Plus gradient centrifugation was used to isolate PBMCs from whole blood, and the isolated PBMCs were then either used fresh or cryopreserved at -140C. Culture conditions were generally each tested in triplicate wells. The leukapheresis product used for the unexposed donors was purchased from a commercial source.

Overall study outcomes, separate from this receptor: Although the median number of SARS-CoV-2-reactive clonotypes went up from around 20 after infection to roughly 40 after vaccination, the increase was not significant. Of the vaccine-specific clones in convalescent patients, 304 of 307, or nearly all, reacted only to SARS-CoV-2 spike and did not cross-react with common cold coronaviruses. Only a relatively small number of convalescent patients were included in the study, and early timepoints following natural infection were not analyzed. Among the post-vaccine SARS-CoV-2-reactive clones in convalescent patients, a median around 90% showed up only after vaccination, which suggests vaccine-specific priming.

The CDR3 covers 12 residues, taking in both the cysteine and the phenylalanine. The retained sequence is limited to the CDR3, 36 bases, with the frame set at the first base. The germline V gene (reference sequence) yields DFQATT for CDR1 and SNEGSKA for CDR2. Trimming at the junction amounts to 5 bases on V and 4 bases on J, and the germline ends lie 11 bases apart. The sample holds a few counts of this clonotype. Its cognate antigen has yet to be identified. No quality values exist for individual bases; no much larger clone is one base distant. The clonotype originates from a human donor in good health. Sample: CD4+ T cells from blood, cultured in vitro. The chain uses TRBV20-1 and TRBJ1-2, with TRBD1 tentatively as D gene (6 bases match). Here the CDR3 is given as CSAPDSRYGYTF. The nucleotide sequence is TGCAGTGCTCCGGACAGCCGCTATGGCTACACCTTC.